Below are 10 T cell receptor beta chains sequenced from a single sample in a study of T cells in women clearing cervical HPV infection. Sequenced by immunoSEQ multiplex PCR; TCRdb stores in-frame clones only, minus some. The ten top clones account for roughly 15%, within a sample of 25,000 to 35,000 clones. The sequencing input was blood buffy coat. The receptors come from a woman aged 18 to 75 with a cervical HPV16 infection that either progressed to CIN3+ or cleared (not recorded which).

About this clone: Sequencing ends 3 residues short of the CDR3 end; the germline J gene provides the rest. The J gene is TRBJ1-2, the V gene TRBV5-1, with D maybe TRBD1 (6 bases). The CDR3 is made up of 15 amino acids. Germline values: CDR1 SGHRS, CDR2 YFSETQ. CDR3 DNA, as far as it was read: TGCGCCAGCAGCTTGGATCAGGGGTCCACAGATACC. Translation: CASSLDQGSTDT. The entire CDR3 is CASSLDQGSTDTYTF.

Worth noting for this clone: The junction does not match germline at one end; this may be a read error. The read ends 3 residues before the CDR3 terminus; that terminus is restored from the germline J gene. Other DNA sequences within the sample encode an identical CDR3. The chain carries TRBV10-3 and TRBJ1-5; D possibly corresponds to TRBD1 (5 bases). The CDR3 covers 14 residues. Per germline, CDR1 ENHRY and CDR2 SYGVKD. Partial CDR3 DNA: TGTGCCATCAGCGAGTCGAGCAGGGAACAGCCC. The encoded protein is CAISESSREQP. The whole CDR3 region reads CAISESSREQPQHF.

For this clone: The CDR3 end is not reached by the read, which stops 3 residues before it; the germline J gene fills it in. The genes are TRBV18 and TRBJ2-7, with D unresolved. Trimming took off 0 bases at V and 4 bases at J, with 10 bases between the two ends. The CDR3 is 14 amino acids. Germline V gene data show CDR1 as KGHSH and CDR2 as LQKENI. The covered CDR3 bases are TGTGCCAGCTCACCACCGACGCTAGTTTACGAG. Residues: CASSPPTLVYE. The CDR3 in its entirety is CASSPPTLVYEQYF. Full variable domain (remainder filled in from reference TRBV18 and TRBJ2-7): NAGVMQNPRHLVRRRGQEARLRCSPMKGHSHVYWYRQLPEEGLKFMVYLQKENIIDESGMPKERFSAEFPKEGPSILRIQQVVRGDSAAYFCASSPPTLVYEQYFGPGTRLTVT.

Of note for this clone: The CDR3 goes on 3 residues after the read ends, and that part is filled in from the germline J gene. The gene calls are TRBV2 and TRBJ2-2; 7 bases are shared with TRBD1. The CDR3 loop spans 11 amino acids. Germline CDR1 and CDR2: SNHLY and FYNNEI. Trimming removed 10 bases from V and 5 bases from J; junction bases left unmatched: 1. The CDR3 sequence is CATQGTGELFF. The CDR3 DNA, read in part, is TGTGCCACACAGGGGACCGGGGAG.

As regards this clone: The read falls 3 residues short of the CDR3 end, and the missing part is taken from the germline J gene. V is TRBV10-3 and J is TRBJ2-1; TRBD2 agrees at 11 bases. This CDR3 spans 15 amino acids. Germline V gene data show CDR1 as ENHRY and CDR2 as SYGVKD. V was clipped by 5 bases and J by 7 bases; unmatched bases: 7. The part of the CDR3 DNA that was read is TGTGCCATCAGTCGAACTAGCGGGGGTATGAATGAG. Translated, it gives CAISRTSGGMNE. Given in full, the CDR3 is CAISRTSGGMNEQFF.

Worth noting for this clone: The CDR3 goes on 3 residues after the read ends, and that part is filled in from the germline J gene. V is TRBV15 and J is TRBJ2-1; possibly TRBD1 for D (6 bases). The V end was cut by 6 bases, the J end by 7 bases, with 19 bases between. CDR3 length equals 15 residues. CDR1 LNHNV and CDR2 YYDKDF come from the germline V gene (reference sequence). CDR3 DNA (partial): TGTGCCACCAGATTAGATCAGGGGAAGTGGAATGAG. As protein: CATRLDQGKWNE. The full CDR3 protein is CATRLDQGKWNEQFF.

As regards this clone: The read halts 3 residues ahead of the CDR3 end, with the missing end drawn from the germline J gene. This chain connects TRBV20-1 to TRBJ2-3; D is possibly TRBD2 (5 bases). Germline V gene lookup returns CDR1 DFQATT and CDR2 SNEGSKA (reference sequence). Trimming left V 3 bases short and J 4 bases short, with 17 bases between. The CDR3 spans 15 residues. CDR3 protein: CSASLRTRGSDTQYF. Partial CDR3 DNA: TGCAGTGCTAGTCTTAGGACCCGGGGATCAGATACG.

Regarding this clone: The missing CDR3 end, 3 residues past where the read stops, is filled in from the germline J gene. This chain uses TRBV6-2 or TRBV6-3 with TRBJ1-6; perhaps TRBD1 as D (5 bases). The V and J ends lost 6 bases and 8 bases respectively, with 20 bases between them. The CDR3 covers 16 residues. Germline CDR1 and CDR2: MNHEY and SVGEGT. Incomplete CDR3 DNA: TGTGCCAGCAGCAAAATCCAGGGTTTCGGAGATTCACCC. Residues: CASSKIQGFGDSP. The full CDR3 reads CASSKIQGFGDSPLHF.

Worth noting for this clone: The read halts 3 residues ahead of the CDR3 end, with the missing end drawn from the germline J gene. The rearrangement links TRBV4-1 to TRBJ2-2; 10 bases fit TRBD1. Germline CDR1 MGHRA, CDR2 YSYEKL. This CDR3 region has 14 residues. V lost 5 bases to trimming and J lost 5 bases; unmatched junction nucleotides: 2. The covered CDR3 bases are TGCGCCAGCAGCGTGGGACAGGGGACCGGGGAG. Translated: CASSVGQGTGE. The full CDR3 protein is CASSVGQGTGELFF.

On this clone: The read terminates 3 residues ahead of where the CDR3 ends, so the germline J gene completes it. This chain connects TRBV6-1 to TRBJ2-3, with a tentative D call TRBD2 (6 bases). CDR3 length equals 17 residues. V lost 0 bases to trimming and J lost 1 base, with 14 bases between them. CDR1 is MNHNS and CDR2 is SASEGT in the germline V gene. The CDR3 is CASSEASQRRGTDTQYF. The sequenced part of the CDR3 DNA is TGTGCCAGCAGTGAAGCGTCCCAGCGGAGGGGCACAGATACG.